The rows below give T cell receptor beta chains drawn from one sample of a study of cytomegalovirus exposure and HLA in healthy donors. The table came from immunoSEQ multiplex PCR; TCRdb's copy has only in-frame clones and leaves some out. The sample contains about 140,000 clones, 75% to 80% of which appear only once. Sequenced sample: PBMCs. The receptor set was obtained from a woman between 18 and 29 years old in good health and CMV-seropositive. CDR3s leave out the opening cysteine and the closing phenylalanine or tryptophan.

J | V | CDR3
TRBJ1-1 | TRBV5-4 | ASRRGQPNTEAF
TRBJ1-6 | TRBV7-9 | SSSHYEGMRNSPLH
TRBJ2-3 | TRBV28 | ASSSGENTDTQY
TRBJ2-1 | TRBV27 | ASNSGGAYNEQF
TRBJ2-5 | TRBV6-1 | ASSEWRGGQTQY
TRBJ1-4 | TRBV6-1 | ASSAGGWDEKLF
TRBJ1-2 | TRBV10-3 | AISESRTNYGYT
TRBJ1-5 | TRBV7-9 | ASSGGQGDNNQPQH
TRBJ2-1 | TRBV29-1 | SVVDSGGAYNEQF
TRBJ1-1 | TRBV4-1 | ASSQGQGNTEAF
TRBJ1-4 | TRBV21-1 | ASSKGPGIATNEKLF
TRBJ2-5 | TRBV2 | ASRTVPHETQY
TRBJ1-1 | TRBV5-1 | ASSDRTGVNTEAF
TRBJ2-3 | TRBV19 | ASSIDSIIELGPRTDTQY
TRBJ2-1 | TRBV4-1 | ASSQHGLATDQQF
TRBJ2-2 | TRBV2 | ASTGSGELF
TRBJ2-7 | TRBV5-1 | ASSLAVLGGQVRYEQY
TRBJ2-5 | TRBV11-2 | ASSLVVTGGIETQY
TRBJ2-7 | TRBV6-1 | ARKGTGSYEQY
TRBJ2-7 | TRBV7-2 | ASSLVGSSYEQY
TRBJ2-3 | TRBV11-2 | ASTGLSIGDTQY
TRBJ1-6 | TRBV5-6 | ASGRRVEGSPLH
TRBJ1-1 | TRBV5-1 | ASSLGEGRGTEAF
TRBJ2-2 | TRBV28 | ASSLFTANTGELF
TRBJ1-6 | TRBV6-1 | ALGRQRDSPLH
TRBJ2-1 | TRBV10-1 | ASSESLGEQF
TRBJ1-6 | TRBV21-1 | AIPRDSPLH
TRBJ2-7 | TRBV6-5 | ASSETGDRGEQY
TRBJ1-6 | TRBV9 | ASSVESTYNSPLH
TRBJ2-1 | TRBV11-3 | ASSPVRGDNEQF
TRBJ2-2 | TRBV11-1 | ASSLTRLAGGPTGELF
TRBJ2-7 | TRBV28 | ASSLLAREQY
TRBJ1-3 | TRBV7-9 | ASSLMGSSGNTIY
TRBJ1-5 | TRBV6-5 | ASSSERGSNQPQH
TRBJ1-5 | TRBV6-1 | ASSIAGGVNQPQH